Below, 14 T cell receptor beta chains from the same sample are listed, as sequenced in a study of cytomegalovirus exposure and HLA in healthy donors (dated by TCRdb to about 2017). The library was obtained by the immunoSEQ multiplex PCR assay. TCRdb re-hosts the immuneACCESS table, in-frame sequences only. Its copies lack some clones; in the studies checked, an unresolved V gene accounts for under half of them, and the cause for the rest is not known. This sample comprises 200,000 or so clones, approximately 88% of them detected only once. Of the sample, approximately 7% falls within the top ten clones. The sample consisted of PBMCs. The receptors here all came from a man aged 18 to 30 in good health and CMV-seropositive.

The V and J genes are TRBV9 and TRBJ2-1; D unresolved. The CDR3 consists of 12 residues. Trimming removed 3 bases at V and 8 bases at J, with 9 bases between. CDR1 and CDR2 from the germline V gene are SGDLS and YYNGEE. The CDR3 loop is CASSELFDEQFF. The DNA of the CDR3 is TGTGCCAGCAGCGAGCTTTTCGATGAGCAGTTCTTC.

V is TRBV6-5 and J is TRBJ2-1; 8 bases are shared with TRBD1. This CDR3 is 15 amino acids long. Trimming took 4 bases from V and 3 from J; bases not matched to a gene: 5. The germline V gene encodes CDR1 MNHEY and CDR2 SVGAGI. CDR3 bases: TGTGCCAGCAGTTTAAGACAGGGGCACTACAATGAGCAGTTCTTC. Encoded protein: CASSLRQGHYNEQFF.

This clone was picked up one time. The chain carries TRBV4-1 and TRBJ1-4; TRBD1 matches 9 bases. With V trimmed by 5 bases and J by 2 bases, 9 bases remained unmatched. The CDR3 length is 17 residues. The germline gives CDR1 MGHRA, CDR2 YSYEKL. The CDR3 sequence: CASSFRPDRGTNEKLFF. The CDR3 DNA is TGCGCCAGCAGCTTTAGACCTGACAGGGGGACTAATGAAAAACTGTTTTTT.

The chain is built from TRBV6-5 and TRBJ2-7; 9 bases match TRBD2. This CDR3 is built from 16 residues. Germline V gene lookup returns CDR1 MNHEY and CDR2 SVGAGI. V dropped 0 bases and J dropped 5; count of bases not matched to a gene: 8. The CDR3 coding sequence is TGTGCCAGCAGTTACTCGCGTAGCGGGAGCGGCAACGAGCAGTACTTC. Amino acids: CASSYSRSGSGNEQYF.

The genes are TRBV28 and TRBJ2-7; TRBD2 aligns across 10 bases. The CDR3 runs 14 residues. V lost 6 bases and J lost 6; bases outside the gene matches: 8. Germline V lookup: CDR1 MDHEN, CDR2 SYDVKM. The CDR3 protein is CASRISGRFFEQYF. The CDR3 DNA follows: TGTGCCAGCAGAATTAGCGGGAGGTTTTTCGAGCAGTACTTC.

The CDR3 sequence is CAISGGIAGEEDTQYF. The CDR3 region has the DNA TGTGCCATCAGTGGAGGAATAGCGGGAGAGGAAGATACGCAGTATTTT. The genes are TRBV10-3 and TRBJ2-3; TRBD2 matches at 9 bases. Germline V gene data show CDR1 as ENHRY and CDR2 as SYGVKD. There are 16 residues in the CDR3. V shed 4 bases, J shed 5 bases, and the junction held 10 bases outside the gene matches.

The V gene is TRBV2, the J gene TRBJ2-5, with 9 bases fitting TRBD1. This CDR3 has 14 residues. The V gene's germline CDR1 is SNHLY and CDR2 FYNNEI. V dropped 11 bases and J dropped 4; count of bases not matched to a gene: 11. The chain's CDR3 is CARRGTGRGETQYF. Here the CDR3 DNA reads TGTGCCCGACGGGGGACAGGGAGAGGAGAGACCCAGTACTTC. Variable domain in full (rest from reference TRBV2 and TRBJ2-5): EPEVTQTPSHQVTQMGQEVILRCVPISNHLYFYWYRQILGQKVEFLVSFYNNEISEKSEIFDDQFSVERPDGSNFTLKIRSTKLEDSAMYFCARRGTGRGETQYFGPGTRLLVL.

The chain recombines TRBV7-9 with TRBJ2-3; D is unclear. The V gene's germline CDR1 is SEHNR and CDR2 FQNEAQ (reference sequence). V lost 1 base to trimming and J lost 2 bases, with 10 bases between them. This CDR3 has 15 residues. CDR3 sequence (DNA): TGTGCCAGCAGCTTAGATCTGCGGCCCACAGATACGCAGTATTTT. It is translated as CASSLDLRPTDTQYF.

CDR3: CASSFSGRESDTQYF. For the CDR3, the DNA is TGTGCCAGCAGTTTTAGCGGGAGGGAGTCAGATACGCAGTATTTT. The rearrangement uses TRBV28 and TRBJ2-3, with TRBD2 identical over 11 bases. Trimming removed 3 bases from V and 4 bases from J; junction bases left unmatched: 3. Germline values: CDR1 MDHEN, CDR2 SYDVKM. This CDR3 contains 15 residues.

This clone showed up just a few times. The chain is built from TRBV2 and TRBJ2-2; weak D call: TRBD1 (6 bases). This CDR3 region has 15 residues. Germline V gives CDR1 SNHLY, CDR2 FYNNEI. Deletions cut 5 bases from V and 0 bases from J, with 10 bases between. CDR3 sequence reads: CASSSDSSNTGELFF. In DNA form, the CDR3 reads TGTGCCAGCAGTTCGGACAGTTCGAACACCGGGGAGCTGTTTTTT. Using reference TRBV2 and TRBJ2-2 for the parts outside the CDR3, the full variable domain is EPEVTQTPSHQVTQMGQEVILRCVPISNHLYFYWYRQILGQKVEFLVSFYNNEISEKSEIFDDQFSVERPDGSNFTLKIRSTKLEDSAMYFCASSSDSSNTGELFFGEGSRLTVL.

This clone appeared a single time. This chain links TRBV29-1 with TRBJ1-1, with D possibly matching TRBD1 (6 bases). The V end lost 3 bases, the J end lost 11 bases, and 16 bases lay between the germline ends. Germline CDR1 is SQVTM and CDR2 is ANQGSEA. The CDR3 loop spans 12 amino acids. The CDR3 nucleotides are TGCAGCGTTGATGTGGGCAGGGGTTTGGCTTTCTTT. It codes for CSVDVGRGLAFF.

This clone has only a few counts. The chain joins TRBV6-1 to TRBJ1-1; no reliable D call. The CDR3 is 15 amino acids. CDR1 and CDR2 (germline): MNHNS, SASEGT. Trimming stripped 7 bases from V and 1 base from J, with 16 bases between. The CDR3 DNA sequence: TGTGCCAGCACTGAGGAAGGGAGTTGGAACACTGAAGCTTTCTTT. Amino acid sequence: CASTEEGSWNTEAFF.

The rearrangement joins TRBV18 to TRBJ2-6, with D possibly being TRBD2 (6 bases). The CDR3 totals 16 residues. Germline CDR1 KGHSH, CDR2 LQKENI. V was clipped by 1 base and J by 3 bases, with 10 bases between them. In nucleotides, the CDR3 is TGTGCCAGCTCACCACAGGGTAGCGGTGGGGCCAACGTCCTGACTTTC. This sequence encodes CASSPQGSGGANVLTF.

This chain joins TRBV5-1 and TRBJ2-7, with TRBD2 identical over 12 bases. Germline V gene lookup returns CDR1 SGHRS and CDR2 YFSETQ. The CDR3 loop spans 18 amino acids. The V segment lost 0 bases and the J segment 1 base; nucleotides outside the gene matches: 8. As DNA, the CDR3 is TGCGCCAGCAGCTTGGTGTTGGGACTAGCGGGCGTGTCCTACGAGCAGTACTTC. Translated, it gives CASSLVLGLAGVSYEQYF.